The rows below give T cell receptor beta chains drawn from one sample of a study of identical twins. TCRdb reprocessed the 5' RACE reads with MiXCR, giving one entry per CDR3 protein. The sample carries 550,000 to 800,000 distinct CDR3 sequences, under 8.5% recorded once. These data are also associated with another study on yellow fever vaccine responses in identical twins.

The sample taken for sequencing was PBMCs. The receptors here all came from a woman under 30 in good health. Each CDR3 is given with its conserved first and last residue. D genes are given only for firm matches. Clone size is given for some rows only: seen once, a few or many times, or a class if the clone is expanded.

CDR3 length: 14
V gene: TRBV6-1
clone size: once
J gene: TRBJ2-3
D gene: TRBD2
CDR3 protein: CASRGLAASDTQYF
CDR3 DNA: TGTGCCAGCAGAGGACTAGCGGCTTCAGATACGCAGTATTTT

CDR3 length: 14
V gene: TRBV11-1
clone size: many
J gene: TRBJ2-2
D gene: TRBD1
CDR3 protein: CASSPDRDTGELFF
CDR3 DNA: TGTGCCAGCAGCCCTGACAGGGACACCGGGGAGCTGTTTTTT

CDR3 length: 15
V gene: TRBV28
clone size: few
J gene: TRBJ2-1
D gene: TRBD2
CDR3 protein: CASSPRGGGSREQFF
CDR3 DNA: TGTGCCAGCAGTCCCCGGGGGGGCGGGAGCAGGGAACAGTTCTTC

CDR3 length: 12
V gene: TRBV15
clone size: .
J gene: TRBJ2-1
D gene: .
CDR3 protein: CATSRTSREQFF
CDR3 DNA: TGTGCCACCAGCAGGACTAGTCGGGAGCAGTTCTTC

CDR3 length: 15
V gene: TRBV3-1
clone size: few
J gene: TRBJ2-1
D gene: TRBD2
CDR3 protein: CASSQGLAGAGEQFF
CDR3 DNA: TGTGCCAGCAGCCAAGGACTAGCGGGAGCGGGTGAGCAGTTCTTC

CDR3 length: 14
V gene: TRBV12-3/TRBV12-4
clone size: many
J gene: TRBJ2-1
D gene: .
CDR3 protein: CASSPRRVHNEQFF
CDR3 DNA: TGTGCCAGCAGCCCGAGGCGGGTCCACAATGAGCAGTTCTTC

CDR3 length: 15
V gene: TRBV5-1
clone size: many
J gene: TRBJ1-1
D gene: TRBD1
CDR3 protein: CASSAWEQGFTEAFF
CDR3 DNA: TGCGCCAGCAGCGCCTGGGAACAGGGGTTCACTGAAGCTTTCTTT

CDR3 length: 12
V gene: TRBV5-1
clone size: many
J gene: TRBJ2-1
D gene: .
CDR3 protein: CASSLGDPEQFF
CDR3 DNA: TGCGCCAGCAGCTTGGGGGACCCTGAGCAGTTCTTC

CDR3 length: 14
V gene: TRBV27
clone size: .
J gene: TRBJ2-1
D gene: TRBD1
CDR3 protein: CASSLSTGGYEQFF
CDR3 DNA: TGTGCCAGCAGTTTAAGTACAGGGGGGTATGAGCAGTTCTTC

CDR3 length: 12
V gene: TRBV20-1
clone size: many
J gene: TRBJ1-5
D gene: .
CDR3 protein: CSAQNSNQPQHF
CDR3 DNA: TGCAGTGCGCAGAATAGCAATCAGCCCCAGCATTTT

CDR3 length: 19
V gene: TRBV4-2
clone size: .
J gene: TRBJ2-1
D gene: TRBD2
CDR3 protein: CASSGTSSKLGGSYNEQFF
CDR3 DNA: TGTGCCAGCAGCGGGACTAGCTCAAAACTGGGGGGCTCCTACAATGAGCAGTTCTTC

CDR3 length: 15
V gene: TRBV12-3/TRBV12-4
clone size: many
J gene: TRBJ2-2
D gene: .
CDR3 protein: CASSFRGLNTGELFF
CDR3 DNA: TGTGCCAGCAGTTTCCGAGGGCTCAACACCGGGGAGCTGTTTTTT

CDR3 length: 19
V gene: TRBV5-1
clone size: many
J gene: TRBJ2-1
D gene: TRBD2
CDR3 protein: CASRLGSSLAGGPYNEQFF
CDR3 DNA: TGCGCCAGCAGGCTTGGGTCCTCTCTAGCGGGGGGGCCCTACAATGAGCAGTTCTTC

CDR3 length: 16
V gene: TRBV5-1
clone size: few
J gene: TRBJ2-1
D gene: .
CDR3 protein: CASSSPHGTPNNEQFF
CDR3 DNA: TGCGCCAGCAGCTCCCCCCACGGGACGCCTAACAATGAGCAGTTCTTC

CDR3 length: 15
V gene: TRBV4-2
clone size: .
J gene: TRBJ1-1
D gene: TRBD1
CDR3 protein: CASSQVHRGGTEAFF
CDR3 DNA: TGTGCCAGCAGCCAAGTTCACAGGGGGGGTACTGAAGCTTTCTTT

CDR3 length: 15
V gene: TRBV4-1
clone size: .
J gene: TRBJ2-1
D gene: TRBD2
CDR3 protein: CASSPGSGRYNEQFF
CDR3 DNA: TGCGCCAGCAGCCCTGGTAGCGGGCGCTACAATGAGCAGTTCTTC

CDR3 length: 12
V gene: TRBV27
clone size: many
J gene: TRBJ2-1
D gene: .
CDR3 protein: CASSDSYNEQFF
CDR3 DNA: TGTGCCAGCAGTGACTCCTACAATGAGCAGTTCTTC

CDR3 length: 16
V gene: TRBV12-3/TRBV12-4
clone size: many
J gene: TRBJ2-2
D gene: TRBD2
CDR3 protein: CASSRISGARTGELFF
CDR3 DNA: TGTGCCAGCAGTCGTATTAGCGGGGCTAGGACCGGGGAGCTGTTTTTT

CDR3 length: 15
V gene: TRBV4-1
clone size: many
J gene: TRBJ1-4
D gene: TRBD1
CDR3 protein: CASSPPPGQDEKLFF
CDR3 DNA: TGCGCCAGCAGCCCACCCCCGGGACAGGATGAAAAACTGTTTTTT

CDR3 length: 13
V gene: TRBV13
clone size: few
J gene: TRBJ2-5
D gene: .
CDR3 protein: CASSRDRRETQYF
CDR3 DNA: TGTGCCAGCAGCCGTGACAGGAGGGAGACCCAGTACTTC

CDR3 length: 18
V gene: TRBV7-8
clone size: few
J gene: TRBJ1-1
D gene: .
CDR3 protein: CASSSGTTASRLNTEAFF
CDR3 DNA: TGTGCCAGCAGCTCGGGGACCACGGCGTCCAGACTGAACACTGAAGCTTTCTTT

CDR3 length: 13
V gene: TRBV12-3/TRBV12-4
clone size: many
J gene: TRBJ2-1
D gene: .
CDR3 protein: CASRGEQYGEQFF
CDR3 DNA: TGTGCCAGCAGGGGCGAACAGTACGGTGAGCAGTTCTTC

CDR3 length: 13
V gene: TRBV4-2
clone size: many
J gene: TRBJ1-1
D gene: .
CDR3 protein: CASSQGEVTEAFF
CDR3 DNA: TGTGCCAGCAGCCAAGGGGAGGTCACTGAAGCTTTCTTT

CDR3 length: 14
V gene: TRBV5-1
clone size: many
J gene: TRBJ2-1
D gene: .
CDR3 protein: CASSLVVWGDEQFF
CDR3 DNA: TGCGCCAGCAGCTTGGTGGTTTGGGGGGATGAGCAGTTCTTC

CDR3 length: 15
V gene: TRBV25-1
clone size: few
J gene: TRBJ2-1
D gene: TRBD2
CDR3 protein: CASSELAGGDNEQFF
CDR3 DNA: TGTGCCAGCAGTGAATTAGCGGGGGGGGACAATGAGCAGTTCTTC

CDR3 length: 14
V gene: TRBV5-1
clone size: few
J gene: TRBJ1-2
D gene: .
CDR3 protein: CASSLGSAMDGYTF
CDR3 DNA: TGCGCCAGCAGCTTGGGAAGCGCTATGGATGGCTACACCTTC

CDR3 length: 14
V gene: TRBV24-1
clone size: many
J gene: TRBJ2-1
D gene: .
CDR3 protein: CASAPAGTYNEQFF
CDR3 DNA: TGTGCCAGCGCGCCGGCCGGGACTTACAATGAGCAGTTCTTC

CDR3 length: 18
V gene: TRBV4-2
clone size: few
J gene: TRBJ2-1
D gene: TRBD2
CDR3 protein: CASSQATPGLAGSNEQFF
CDR3 DNA: TGTGCCAGCAGCCAAGCAACCCCGGGGCTAGCGGGGTCCAATGAGCAGTTCTTC